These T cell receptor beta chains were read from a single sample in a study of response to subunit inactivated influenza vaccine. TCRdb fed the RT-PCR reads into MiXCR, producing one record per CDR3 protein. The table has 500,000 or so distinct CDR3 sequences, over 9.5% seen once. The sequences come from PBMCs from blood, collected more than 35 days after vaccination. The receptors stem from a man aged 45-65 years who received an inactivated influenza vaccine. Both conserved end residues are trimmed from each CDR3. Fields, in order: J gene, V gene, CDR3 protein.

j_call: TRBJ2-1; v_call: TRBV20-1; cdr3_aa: SPSGTSGGPVF
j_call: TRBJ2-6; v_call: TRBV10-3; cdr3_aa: ATGQGATGANVLT
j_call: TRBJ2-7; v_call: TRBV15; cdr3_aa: ATSTLRTVGLYEQY
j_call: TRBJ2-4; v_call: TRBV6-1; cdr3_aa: ASSPVVGNRVQY
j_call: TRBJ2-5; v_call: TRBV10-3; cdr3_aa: AISQRTGGQETQY
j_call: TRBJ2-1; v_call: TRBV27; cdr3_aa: ASSFVGGAGIDNEQF
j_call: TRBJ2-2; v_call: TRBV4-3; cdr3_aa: ASSQAGGRRTGELF
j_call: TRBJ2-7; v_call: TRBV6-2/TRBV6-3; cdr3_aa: ASSYSLPSGGYEQY
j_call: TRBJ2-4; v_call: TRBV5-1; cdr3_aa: ARSFDPLGQGPFLAKNIQY
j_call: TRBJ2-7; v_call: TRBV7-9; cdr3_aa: ASRQGISEQY
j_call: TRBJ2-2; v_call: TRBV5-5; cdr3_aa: ASRSLAGGPSGELF
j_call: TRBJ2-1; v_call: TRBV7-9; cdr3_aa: ASSSQHRGGDNEQF
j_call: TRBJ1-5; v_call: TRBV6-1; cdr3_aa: ASKEVGNQPQH
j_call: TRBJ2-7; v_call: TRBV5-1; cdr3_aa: ASSSNSGTVNYEQY
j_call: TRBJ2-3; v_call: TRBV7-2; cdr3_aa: ASSLDSGRAADTQY
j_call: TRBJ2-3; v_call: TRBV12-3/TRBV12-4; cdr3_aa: ASSFGVLNTQY
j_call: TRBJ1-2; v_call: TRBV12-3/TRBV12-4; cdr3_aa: ASSLSTGEYGYT
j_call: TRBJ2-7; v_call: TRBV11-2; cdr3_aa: ASSQGQVSYEQY
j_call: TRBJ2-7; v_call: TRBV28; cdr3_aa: ASTVPHRGLYEQY
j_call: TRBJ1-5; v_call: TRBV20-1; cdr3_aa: SAAGLGTPGNQPQH
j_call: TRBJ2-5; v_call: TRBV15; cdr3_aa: ATSSPGQGLGTQY
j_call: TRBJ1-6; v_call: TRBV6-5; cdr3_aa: ASSYSLRTNSPLH
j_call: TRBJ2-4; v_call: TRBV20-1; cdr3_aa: SAFPGLTGAKNIQY
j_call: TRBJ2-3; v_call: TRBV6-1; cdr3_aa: ASSDPFGRNTDTQY
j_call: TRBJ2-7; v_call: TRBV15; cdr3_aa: ATSRDIGTTYEQY
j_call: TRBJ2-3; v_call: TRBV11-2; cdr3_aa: AGSEAGGRDTQY
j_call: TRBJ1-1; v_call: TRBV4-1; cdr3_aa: ASTRDGQGGTEAF
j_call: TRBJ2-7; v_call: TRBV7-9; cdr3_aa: ASSLNEVDSYEQY
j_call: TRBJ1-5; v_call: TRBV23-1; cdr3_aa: ASSHSGTDSNQPQH
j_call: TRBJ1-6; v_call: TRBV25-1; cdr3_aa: ASSDWGQGLH
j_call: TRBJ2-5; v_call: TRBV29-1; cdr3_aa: SAFKQGRGETQY
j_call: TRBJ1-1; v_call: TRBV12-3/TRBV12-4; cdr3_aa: ASSGGQENTEAF
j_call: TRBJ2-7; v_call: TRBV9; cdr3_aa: ASSVESGRSYEQY
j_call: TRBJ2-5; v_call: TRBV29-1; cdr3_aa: SVESPGQDQETQY
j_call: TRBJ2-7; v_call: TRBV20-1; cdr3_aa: SARDVREASYEQY